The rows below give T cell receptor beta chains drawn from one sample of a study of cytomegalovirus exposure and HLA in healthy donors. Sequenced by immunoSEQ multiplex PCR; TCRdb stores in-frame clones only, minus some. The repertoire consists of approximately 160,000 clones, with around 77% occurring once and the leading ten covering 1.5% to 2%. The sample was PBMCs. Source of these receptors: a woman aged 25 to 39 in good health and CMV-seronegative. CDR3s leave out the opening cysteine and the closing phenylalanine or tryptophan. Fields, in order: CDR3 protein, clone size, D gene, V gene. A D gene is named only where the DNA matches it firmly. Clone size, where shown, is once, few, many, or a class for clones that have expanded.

CDR3 protein: ASSLASGTSGRNEQF
clone size: .
D gene: TRBD2
V gene: TRBV5-1

CDR3 protein: ASSELGGSYEQY
clone size: .
D gene: .
V gene: TRBV10-2

CDR3 protein: ASSPPRGRGFIEAF
clone size: .
D gene: .
V gene: TRBV27

CDR3 protein: ASIPGLAGTYEQY
clone size: .
D gene: TRBD2
V gene: TRBV6-1

CDR3 protein: ASSEQLAGVAGELF
clone size: .
D gene: TRBD2
V gene: TRBV2

CDR3 protein: ATSGAGYGYT
clone size: .
D gene: .
V gene: TRBV15

CDR3 protein: ASSAPSGTGYGYT
clone size: .
D gene: .
V gene: TRBV9

CDR3 protein: ASSWAGAGSNQPQH
clone size: .
D gene: .
V gene: TRBV7-2

CDR3 protein: ASSLVIVTSGGSTDTQY
clone size: .
D gene: TRBD2
V gene: TRBV7-9

CDR3 protein: ASSQDRAAGGYT
clone size: .
D gene: .
V gene: TRBV4-2

CDR3 protein: ASSIDVGGVATRGYT
clone size: .
D gene: .
V gene: TRBV19

CDR3 protein: ASSLSPQAPNYGYT
clone size: .
D gene: .
V gene: TRBV5-1

CDR3 protein: ASSFLSGATEAF
clone size: .
D gene: .
V gene: TRBV7-2

CDR3 protein: ASSSRGRNPYEQY
clone size: .
D gene: TRBD1
V gene: TRBV6-5

CDR3 protein: ASSPRDTDTQY
clone size: .
D gene: .
V gene: TRBV5-1

CDR3 protein: ASSQGTRNSGTRGKDTQY
clone size: .
D gene: TRBD2
V gene: TRBV4-3

CDR3 protein: ATSRDRGNRGFHYEQY
clone size: .
D gene: .
V gene: TRBV15

CDR3 protein: ASRPTGKGTDTQY
clone size: few
D gene: .
V gene: TRBV28

CDR3 protein: ASSLDWSGTQETQY
clone size: .
D gene: .
V gene: TRBV7-9

CDR3 protein: ASSQSDRVTYYEQY
clone size: .
D gene: TRBD1
V gene: TRBV4-2

CDR3 protein: ASSRGQENYGYT
clone size: .
D gene: TRBD1
V gene: TRBV18

CDR3 protein: ASSILGVTGELF
clone size: .
D gene: .
V gene: TRBV19

CDR3 protein: ASSLLQGKAEQF
clone size: .
D gene: .
V gene: TRBV7-3

CDR3 protein: AWENRGWTGELF
clone size: .
D gene: TRBD1
V gene: TRBV30

CDR3 protein: ASSLGDTSYEQY
clone size: .
D gene: .
V gene: TRBV13

CDR3 protein: ASQKQGQETQY
clone size: .
D gene: .
V gene: TRBV10-1

CDR3 protein: ASSLGDSTYEQY
clone size: .
D gene: TRBD1
V gene: TRBV5-6